Each of the 6 T cell receptor beta chains below was sequenced from the same sample in a study of cytomegalovirus exposure and HLA in healthy donors. The PCR made use of 60 Vbeta and 13 Jbeta primers. Here immunoSEQ multiplex PCR was the method, and the copy in TCRdb shows in-frame clones only, minus some. The table includes under 60,000 clones, roughly 79% detected once. The sample consisted of PBMCs. Receptor source: a man between 50 and 59 years old in good health and CMV-seronegative.

V gene TRBV6-1 combines with J gene TRBJ2-5, with 10 bases that match TRBD2. CDR3 length equals 18 residues. Germline assignment: CDR1 MNHNS and CDR2 SASEGT. The V segment lost 2 bases and the J segment 4 bases; nucleotides outside the gene matches: 13. CDR3 sequence (DNA): TGTGCCAGCAGTGAAAGTCCCCTAGCGGGGGCCCTTAGAGAGACCCAGTACTTC. It is translated as CASSESPLAGALRETQYF.

The chain uses TRBV5-5 and TRBJ1-4; D is possibly TRBD1 (6 bases). The germline V gene encodes CDR1 SGHKS and CDR2 YYEKEE (reference sequence). Trimming shortened V by 4 bases and J by 0 bases, and 13 bases separated the two germline ends. The CDR3 totals 16 residues. The CDR3: CASSLPTGATNEKLFF. The CDR3 nucleotides are TGTGCCAGCAGCCTTCCGACAGGAGCAACTAATGAAAAACTGTTTTTT.

This rearrangement joins TRBV19 to TRBJ2-6; D remains unclear. This CDR3 region has 15 residues. V was trimmed by 7 bases and J by 0 bases, leaving 10 bases between them. The germline V gene has CDR1 LNHDA and CDR2 SQIVND (reference sequence). This chain's CDR3 is CASTQRGSGANVLTF. DNA for the CDR3: TGTGCCAGTACCCAGCGTGGCTCTGGGGCCAACGTCCTGACTTTC.

This clone was found once. The gene calls are TRBV29-1 and TRBJ1-2; 9 bases are shared with TRBD1. CDR1 and CDR2 (germline): SQVTM, ANQGSEA. The CDR3 consists of 15 residues. The ends lost 6 bases at V and 7 bases at J; junction bases unmatched: 15. The CDR3 here is CSVLGRDRVYSGYTF. Written as DNA, the CDR3 is TGCAGCGTCCTCGGTAGGGACAGGGTCTACTCTGGCTACACCTTC. The full variable domain, with the rest looked up from reference TRBV29-1 and TRBJ1-2, is SAVISQKPSRDICQRGTSLTIQCQVDSQVTMMFWYRQQPGQSLTLIATANQGSEATYESGFVIDKFPISRPNLTFSTLTVSNMSPEDSSIYLCSVLGRDRVYSGYTFGSGTRLTVV.

The chain recombines TRBV7-2 with TRBJ1-3; maybe TRBD1 (5 bases). CDR3 length: 16 amino acids. Trimming left V 4 bases short and J 3 bases short, with 16 bases between. In germline, CDR1 is SGHTA, CDR2 FQGNSA. CDR3: CASSYPYGGSGNTIYF. The CDR3 bases are TGTGCCAGCAGCTATCCGTACGGGGGAAGTGGAAACACCATATATTTT.

This clone has more than one count but fewer than ten. The CDR3 sequence is CASSSSGGGTDTQYF. The CDR3 DNA reads TGTGCCAGCAGCTCGAGCGGGGGAGGAACAGATACGCAGTATTTT. This sequence joins TRBV7-9 and TRBJ2-3; TRBD2 matches at 8 bases. This CDR3 is 15 amino acids long. V was pared by 4 bases and J by 3 bases, with 6 bases of the junction left unmatched. The germline V gene encodes CDR1 SEHNR and CDR2 FQNEAQ (reference sequence). The variable domain in full, with the rest retrieved from reference TRBV7-9 and TRBJ2-3, is DTGVSQNPRHKITKRGQNVTFRCDPISEHNRLYWYRQTLGQGPEFLTYFQNEAQLEKSRLLSDRFSAERPKGSFSTLEIQRTEQGDSAMYLCASSSSGGGTDTQYFGPGTRLTVL.